The present T cell receptor (beta chain) was sequenced within a study of radiotherapy plus CTLA-4 blockade in lung cancer. Germline loops: CDR1 SGHNT, CDR2 YYREEE (reference sequence). The CDR3 contains 13 residues. V was clipped by 3 bases and J by 6 bases, with 10 bases between them. Some clones are missing from TCRdb's copy, which holds only in-frame ones; the method was immunoSEQ multiplex PCR. The sample lists 80,000 or so clones, 70% to 85% seen once, with about 0.79% in the top ten. Sample: peripheral blood, taken from a patient treated with radiotherapy plus ipilimumab. The source of this sequence is a human donor with non-small cell lung cancer who had stable disease on radiotherapy plus ipilimumab. This chain uses TRBV5-4 with TRBJ1-5; D remains ambiguous. CDR3 sequence (DNA): TGTGCCAGCAGCTACAACAAGGGTCAGCCCCAGCATTTT. Its protein is CASSYNKGQPQHF.